The source of this T cell receptor beta chain is a study of cytomegalovirus exposure and HLA in healthy donors. Notes on the study in general: Most TCR sequences were rare, but some public TCRs occurred in many donors.

V was pared by 7 bases and J by 3 bases, with 12 bases between. CDR3 length: 13 amino acids. The germline CDR1 and CDR2 sequences are MNHEY and SVGAGI. This clone was recorded only once. Its antigen is unknown. Method: immunoSEQ multiplex PCR; TCRdb's copy keeps in-frame clones and lacks some. Among approximately 280,000 clones listed, approximately 86% were seen once. The sequence derives from a woman between 18 and 29 years old in good health and CMV-seronegative. V gene TRBV6-5 combines with J gene TRBJ1-1, with unresolved D. Sequencing was done on a sample of PBMCs. The CDR3 sequence is CASTRRGYTEAFF. CDR3 in DNA: TGTGCCAGCACCCGCCGGGGATACACTGAAGCTTTCTTT.